This TCR beta chain derives from a study of cytomegalovirus exposure and HLA in healthy donors. Study details: One earlier analysis, a look at some 180 million T cells, found some 120 million unique TCR beta sequences. The Caucasian-associated ancestry cluster contained 75% to 85% of the approximately 390 genotyped donors.

60 Vbeta and 13 Jbeta primers were used in PCR. In the study's own analysis: Per a later analysis, the number of unique TCR beta chains was around 80 million, of which some 9.9 million were shared. TCRdb's table, derived via immunoSEQ multiplex PCR, lists solely in-frame clones and lacks some. Clone size and the V and J calls come from that table; the DNA yielded D and trimming. The table shows hundreds of thousands of clones, with over 60% occurring only once. Points on this clone: Antigen specificity is unknown.

Findings and caveats of the study: In a later analysis, most CMV-associated TCR beta chains appeared HLA-restricted.

Trimming took 4 bases from V and 3 from J; bases not matched to a gene: 5. This CDR3 is 15 amino acids long. Germline CDR1 and CDR2: MNHEY and SMNVEV (reference sequence). The clonotype comes from a man between 18 and 29 years old in good health and CMV-seronegative. The specimen was PBMCs. This rearrangement joins TRBV27 to TRBJ2-2, with 7 bases matching TRBD1. The CDR3 nucleotides read TGTGCCAGCAGTTCCACAGGGGATTACACCGGGGAGCTGTTTTTT. Translating gives CASSSTGDYTGELFF.